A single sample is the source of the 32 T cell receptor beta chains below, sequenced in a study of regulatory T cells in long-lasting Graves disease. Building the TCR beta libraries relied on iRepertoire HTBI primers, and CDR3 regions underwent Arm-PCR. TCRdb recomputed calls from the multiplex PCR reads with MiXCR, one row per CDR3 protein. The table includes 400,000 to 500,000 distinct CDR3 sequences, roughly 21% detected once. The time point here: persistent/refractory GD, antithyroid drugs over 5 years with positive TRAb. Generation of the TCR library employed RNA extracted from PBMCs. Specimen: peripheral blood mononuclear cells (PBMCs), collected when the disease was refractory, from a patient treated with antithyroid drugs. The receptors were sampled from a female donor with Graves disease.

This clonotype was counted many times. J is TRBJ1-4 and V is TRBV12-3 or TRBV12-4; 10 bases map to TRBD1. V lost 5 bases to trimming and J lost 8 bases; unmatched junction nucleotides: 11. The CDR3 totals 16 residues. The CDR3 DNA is TGTGCCAGCAGTCCCCTCCCCGGGACAGGGGAGGAAAAACTGTTTTTT. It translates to CASSPLPGTGEEKLFF.

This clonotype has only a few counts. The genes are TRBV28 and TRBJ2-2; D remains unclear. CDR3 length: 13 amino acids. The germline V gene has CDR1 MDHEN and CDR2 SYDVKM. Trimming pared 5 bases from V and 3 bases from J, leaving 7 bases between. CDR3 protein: CASSPLYTGELFF. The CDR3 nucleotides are TGTGCCAGCAGTCCTTTATACACCGGGGAGCTGTTTTTT.

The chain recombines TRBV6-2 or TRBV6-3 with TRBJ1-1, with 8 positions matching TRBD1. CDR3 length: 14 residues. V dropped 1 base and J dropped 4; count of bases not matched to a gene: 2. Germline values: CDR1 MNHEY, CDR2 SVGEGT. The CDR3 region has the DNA TGTGCCAGCAGTTACTACACAGGGGGCACTGAAGCTTTCTTT. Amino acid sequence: CASSYYTGGTEAFF.

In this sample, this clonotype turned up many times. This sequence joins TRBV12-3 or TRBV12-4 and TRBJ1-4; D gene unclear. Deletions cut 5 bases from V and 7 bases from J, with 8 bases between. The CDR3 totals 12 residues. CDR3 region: CASSGPVEKLFF. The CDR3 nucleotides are TGTGCCAGCAGTGGACCAGTTGAAAAACTGTTTTTT.

The CDR3 region has the DNA TGTGCCAGTAGACAGGCGGCCAAAAACATTCAGTACTTC. Amino acids: CASRQAAKNIQYF. The genes are TRBV6-2 or TRBV6-3 and TRBJ2-4, with a weak D call TRBD1 (6 bases). Germline V gene lookup returns CDR1 MNHEY and CDR2 SVGEGT. The CDR3 sequence is 13 residues long. Trimming stripped 9 bases from V and 1 base from J, with 10 bases between.

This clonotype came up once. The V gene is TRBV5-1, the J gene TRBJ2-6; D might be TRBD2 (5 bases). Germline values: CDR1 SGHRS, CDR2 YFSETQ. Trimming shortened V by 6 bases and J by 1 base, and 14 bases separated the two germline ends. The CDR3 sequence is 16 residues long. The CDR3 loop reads CASTLLDPSGANVLTF. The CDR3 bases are TGCGCCAGCACCTTACTAGATCCGTCTGGGGCCAACGTCCTGACTTTC.

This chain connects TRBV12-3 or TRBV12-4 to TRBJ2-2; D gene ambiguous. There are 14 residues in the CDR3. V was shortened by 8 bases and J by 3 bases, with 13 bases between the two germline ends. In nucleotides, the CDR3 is TGTGCCAGCGGGTGCCGGGTCTACACCGGGGAGCTGTTTTTT. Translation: CASGCRVYTGELFF.

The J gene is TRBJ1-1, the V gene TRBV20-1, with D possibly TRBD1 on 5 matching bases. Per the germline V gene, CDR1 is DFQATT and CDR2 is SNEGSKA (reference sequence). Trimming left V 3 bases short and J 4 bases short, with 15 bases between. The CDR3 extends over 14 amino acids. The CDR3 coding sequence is TGCAGTGCTAGGCTGCCAGGGCGGGCCACTGAAGCTTTCTTT. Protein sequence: CSARLPGRATEAFF.

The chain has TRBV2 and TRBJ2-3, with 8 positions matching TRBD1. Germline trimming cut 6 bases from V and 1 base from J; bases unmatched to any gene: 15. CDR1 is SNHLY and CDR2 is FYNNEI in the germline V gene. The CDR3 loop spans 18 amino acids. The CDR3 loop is CASSGDRGRPWGTDTQYF. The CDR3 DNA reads TGTGCCAGCAGCGGAGACAGGGGCCGCCCTTGGGGCACAGATACGCAGTATTTT.

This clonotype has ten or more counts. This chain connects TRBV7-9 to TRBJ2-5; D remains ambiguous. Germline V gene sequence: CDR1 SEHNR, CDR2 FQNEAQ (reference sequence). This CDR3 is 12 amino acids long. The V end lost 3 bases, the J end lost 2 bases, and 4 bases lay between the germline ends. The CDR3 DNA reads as TGTGCCAGCAGCTTCTTACAAGAGACCCAGTACTTC. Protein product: CASSFLQETQYF. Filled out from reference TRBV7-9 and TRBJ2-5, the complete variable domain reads DTGVSQNPRHKITKRGQNVTFRCDPISEHNRLYWYRQTLGQGPEFLTYFQNEAQLEKSRLLSDRFSAERPKGSFSTLEIQRTEQGDSAMYLCASSFLQETQYFGPGTRLLVL.

This chain's CDR3 is CASSYGERQYF. For the CDR3, the DNA is TGTGCCAGCAGTTACGGGGAGAGGCAGTACTTC. V usage is TRBV6-5 and J usage is TRBJ2-7, with TRBD2 as a possible D gene (5 bases). V was shortened by 2 bases and J by 9 bases, with 8 bases between the two germline ends. The CDR3 sequence is 11 residues long. Germline V gene sequence: CDR1 MNHEY, CDR2 SVGAGI.

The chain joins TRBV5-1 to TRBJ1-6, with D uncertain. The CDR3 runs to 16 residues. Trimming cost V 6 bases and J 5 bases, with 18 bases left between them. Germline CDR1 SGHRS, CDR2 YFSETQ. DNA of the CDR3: TGCGCCAGCAAGGCTGGGGTCTATGTTAATAATTCACCCCTCCACTTT. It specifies CASKAGVYVNNSPLHF.

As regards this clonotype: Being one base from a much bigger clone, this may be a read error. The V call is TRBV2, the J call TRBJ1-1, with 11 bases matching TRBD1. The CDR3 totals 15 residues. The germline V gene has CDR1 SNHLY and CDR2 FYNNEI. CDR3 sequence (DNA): TGTGCCAGCCTTAGGACAGGGGGCATGAACGCTGAAGCTTTCTTT. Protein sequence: CASLRTGGMNAEAFF.

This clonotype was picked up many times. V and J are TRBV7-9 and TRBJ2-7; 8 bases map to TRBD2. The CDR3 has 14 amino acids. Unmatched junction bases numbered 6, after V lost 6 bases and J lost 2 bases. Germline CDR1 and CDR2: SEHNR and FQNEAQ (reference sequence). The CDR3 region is CASSTSGGTYEQYF. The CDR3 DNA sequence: TGTGCCAGCAGTACGAGCGGGGGAACCTACGAGCAGTACTTC.

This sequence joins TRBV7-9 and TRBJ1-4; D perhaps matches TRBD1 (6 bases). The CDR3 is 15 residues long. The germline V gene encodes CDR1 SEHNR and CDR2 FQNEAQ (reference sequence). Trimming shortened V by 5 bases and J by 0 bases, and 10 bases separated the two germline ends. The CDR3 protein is CASSATGSTNEKLFF. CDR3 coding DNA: TGTGCCAGCAGCGCCACAGGGTCAACTAATGAAAAACTGTTTTTT.

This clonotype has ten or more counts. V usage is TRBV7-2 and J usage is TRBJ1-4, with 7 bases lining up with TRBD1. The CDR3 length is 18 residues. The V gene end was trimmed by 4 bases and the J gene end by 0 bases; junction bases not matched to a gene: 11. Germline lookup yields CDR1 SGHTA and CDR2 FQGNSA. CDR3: CASSSLTGIDPTNEKLFF. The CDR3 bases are TGTGCCAGCAGCTCGCTGACAGGGATAGACCCAACTAATGAAAAACTGTTTTTT.

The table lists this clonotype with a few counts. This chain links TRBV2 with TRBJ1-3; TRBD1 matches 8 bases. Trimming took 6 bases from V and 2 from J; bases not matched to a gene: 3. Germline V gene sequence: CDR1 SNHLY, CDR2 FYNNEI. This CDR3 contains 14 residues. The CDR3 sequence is CASRAGGPGNTIYF. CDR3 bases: TGTGCCAGCAGGGCAGGGGGCCCTGGAAACACCATATATTTT.

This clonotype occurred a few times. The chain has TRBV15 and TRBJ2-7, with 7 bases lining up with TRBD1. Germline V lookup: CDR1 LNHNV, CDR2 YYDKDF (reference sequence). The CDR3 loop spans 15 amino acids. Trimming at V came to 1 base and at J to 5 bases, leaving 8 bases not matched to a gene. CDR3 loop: CATSRVETGIDEQYF. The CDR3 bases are TGTGCCACCAGCAGAGTCGAGACAGGGATCGACGAGCAGTACTTC.

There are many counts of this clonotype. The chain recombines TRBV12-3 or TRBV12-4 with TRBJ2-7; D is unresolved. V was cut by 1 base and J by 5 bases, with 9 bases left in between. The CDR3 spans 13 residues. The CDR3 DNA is TGTGCCAGCAGTTTAGTGGGTCTTCACGAGCAGTACTTC. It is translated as CASSLVGLHEQYF.

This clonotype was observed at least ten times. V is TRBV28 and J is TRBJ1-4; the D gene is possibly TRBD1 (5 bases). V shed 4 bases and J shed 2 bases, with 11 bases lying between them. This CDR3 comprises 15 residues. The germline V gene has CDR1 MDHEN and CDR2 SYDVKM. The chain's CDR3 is CASSYGGGTNEKLFF. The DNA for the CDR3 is TGTGCCAGCAGTTACGGGGGTGGCACTAATGAAAAACTGTTTTTT.

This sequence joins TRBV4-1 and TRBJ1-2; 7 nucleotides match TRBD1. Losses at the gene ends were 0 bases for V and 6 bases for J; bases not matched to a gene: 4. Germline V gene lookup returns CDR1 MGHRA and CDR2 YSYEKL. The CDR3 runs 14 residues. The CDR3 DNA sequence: TGCGCCAGCAGCCAAGAAGGACAGGCCCATGGCTACACCTTC. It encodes CASSQEGQAHGYTF.

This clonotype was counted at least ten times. The CDR3 nucleotides are TGTGCCAGCAGCCAAGTTTACGAGCAGTACTTC. This sequence encodes CASSQVYEQYF. The genes are TRBV3-1 and TRBJ2-7; D is ambiguous. The V gene lost 1 base and the J gene lost 4 bases, with 2 bases spanning the gap. Germline V gene sequence: CDR1 LGHDT, CDR2 YNNKEL (reference sequence). This CDR3 spans 11 amino acids.

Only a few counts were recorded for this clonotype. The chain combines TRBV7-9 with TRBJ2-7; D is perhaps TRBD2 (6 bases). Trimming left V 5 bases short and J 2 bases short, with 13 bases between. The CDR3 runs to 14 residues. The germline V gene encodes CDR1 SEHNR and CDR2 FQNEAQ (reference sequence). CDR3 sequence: CASSPGLPTYEQYF. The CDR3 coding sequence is TGTGCCAGCAGCCCGGGACTTCCCACCTACGAGCAGTACTTC.

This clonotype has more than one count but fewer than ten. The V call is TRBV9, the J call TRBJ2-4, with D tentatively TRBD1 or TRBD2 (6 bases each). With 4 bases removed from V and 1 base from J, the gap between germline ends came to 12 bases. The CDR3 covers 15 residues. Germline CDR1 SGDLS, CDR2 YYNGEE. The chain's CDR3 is CASSSGGGAKNIQYF. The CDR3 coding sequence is TGTGCCAGCAGCTCAGGAGGGGGGGCCAAAAACATTCAGTACTTC.

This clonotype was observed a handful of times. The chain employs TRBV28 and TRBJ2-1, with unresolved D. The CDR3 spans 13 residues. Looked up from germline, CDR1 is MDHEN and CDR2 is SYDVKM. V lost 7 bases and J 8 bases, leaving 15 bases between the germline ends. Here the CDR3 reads CASTGPFVDEQFF. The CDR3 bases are TGTGCCAGCACCGGTCCCTTTGTCGATGAGCAGTTCTTC. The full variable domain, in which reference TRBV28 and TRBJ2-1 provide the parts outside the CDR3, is DVKVTQSSRYLVKRTGEKVFLECVQDMDHENMFWYRQDPGLGLRLIYFSYDVKMKEKGDIPEGYSVSREKKERFSLILESASTNQTSMYLCASTGPFVDEQFFGPGTRLTVL.

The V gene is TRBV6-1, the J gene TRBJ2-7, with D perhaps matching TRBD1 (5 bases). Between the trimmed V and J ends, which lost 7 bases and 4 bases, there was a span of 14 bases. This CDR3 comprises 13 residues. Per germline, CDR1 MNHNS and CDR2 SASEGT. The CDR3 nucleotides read TGTGCCAGCACCAAGACAGTCCGTTACGAGCAGTACTTC. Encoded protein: CASTKTVRYEQYF.

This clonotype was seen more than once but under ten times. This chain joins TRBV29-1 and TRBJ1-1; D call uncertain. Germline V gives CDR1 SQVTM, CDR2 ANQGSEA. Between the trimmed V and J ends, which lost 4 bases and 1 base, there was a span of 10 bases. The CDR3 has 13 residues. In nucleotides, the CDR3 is TGCAGCGTTGGAGAACGGGCGAACACTGAAGCTTTCTTT. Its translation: CSVGERANTEAFF.

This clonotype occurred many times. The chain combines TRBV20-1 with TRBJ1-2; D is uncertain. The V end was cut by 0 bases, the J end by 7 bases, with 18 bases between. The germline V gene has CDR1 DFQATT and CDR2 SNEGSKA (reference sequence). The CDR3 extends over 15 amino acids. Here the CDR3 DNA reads TGCAGTGCTAGAGATCGTAGGGTCCTTTTAGGTGGCTACACCTTC. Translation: CSARDRRVLLGGYTF.

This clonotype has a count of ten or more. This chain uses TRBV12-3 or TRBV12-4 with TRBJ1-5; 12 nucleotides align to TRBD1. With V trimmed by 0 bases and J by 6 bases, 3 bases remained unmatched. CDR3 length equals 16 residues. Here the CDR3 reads CASSLAGTGGSQPQHF. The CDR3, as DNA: TGTGCCAGCAGTTTAGCAGGGACAGGGGGCAGTCAGCCCCAGCATTTT.

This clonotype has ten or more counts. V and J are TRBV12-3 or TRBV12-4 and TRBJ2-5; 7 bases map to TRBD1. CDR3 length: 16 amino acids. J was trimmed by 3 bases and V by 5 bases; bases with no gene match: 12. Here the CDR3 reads CASSRDREIEKETQYF. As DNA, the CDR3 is TGTGCCAGCAGTCGGGACAGAGAGATAGAGAAAGAGACCCAGTACTTC.

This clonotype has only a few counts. CDR3 nucleotides: TGTGCCAGCAGCTTAGGGGGTAGGACGTACCAAGAGACCCAGTACTTC. It specifies CASSLGGRTYQETQYF. This sequence joins TRBV7-6 and TRBJ2-5; D gene uncertain. Germline CDR1 and CDR2: SGHVS and FNYEAQ. Trimming took off 1 base at V and 0 bases at J, with 12 bases between the two ends. The CDR3 has 16 amino acids.

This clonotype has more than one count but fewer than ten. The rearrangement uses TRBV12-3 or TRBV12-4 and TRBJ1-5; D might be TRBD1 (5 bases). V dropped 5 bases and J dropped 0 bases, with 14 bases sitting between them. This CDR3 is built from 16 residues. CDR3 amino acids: CASSRRDSYSNQPQHF. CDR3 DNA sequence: TGTGCCAGCAGTAGACGGGACTCCTATAGCAATCAGCCCCAGCATTTT.